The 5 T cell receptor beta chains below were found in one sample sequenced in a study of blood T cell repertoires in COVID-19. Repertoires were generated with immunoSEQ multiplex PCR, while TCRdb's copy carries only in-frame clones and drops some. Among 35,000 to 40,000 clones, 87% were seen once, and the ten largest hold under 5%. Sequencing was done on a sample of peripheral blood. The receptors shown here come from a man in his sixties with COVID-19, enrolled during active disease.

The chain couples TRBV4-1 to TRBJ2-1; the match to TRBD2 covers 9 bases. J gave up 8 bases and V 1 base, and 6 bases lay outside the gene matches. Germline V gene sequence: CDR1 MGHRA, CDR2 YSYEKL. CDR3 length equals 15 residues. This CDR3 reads CASSQALAGEHEQFF. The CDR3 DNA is TGCGCCAGCAGCCAAGCTTTAGCGGGAGAACATGAGCAGTTCTTC.

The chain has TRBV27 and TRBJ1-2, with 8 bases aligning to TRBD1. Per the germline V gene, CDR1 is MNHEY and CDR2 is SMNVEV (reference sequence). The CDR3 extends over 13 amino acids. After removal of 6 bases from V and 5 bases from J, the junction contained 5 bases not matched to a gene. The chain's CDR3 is CASSPDRGYGYTF. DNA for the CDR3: TGTGCCAGCAGCCCCGACAGGGGTTATGGCTACACCTTC.

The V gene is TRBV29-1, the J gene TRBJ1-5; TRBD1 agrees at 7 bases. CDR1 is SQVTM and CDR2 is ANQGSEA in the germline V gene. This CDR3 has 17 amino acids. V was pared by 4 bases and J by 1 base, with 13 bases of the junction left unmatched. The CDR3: CSVAPSRQGGSNQPQHF. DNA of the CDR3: TGCAGCGTTGCCCCTTCAAGACAGGGTGGGAGCAATCAGCCCCAGCATTTT.

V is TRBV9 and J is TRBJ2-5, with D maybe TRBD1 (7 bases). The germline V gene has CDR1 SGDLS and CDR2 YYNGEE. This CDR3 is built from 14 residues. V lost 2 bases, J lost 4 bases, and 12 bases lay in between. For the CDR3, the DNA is TGTGCCAGCAGCGTCAGCAGGGGGGCAGAGACCCAGTACTTC. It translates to CASSVSRGAETQYF.

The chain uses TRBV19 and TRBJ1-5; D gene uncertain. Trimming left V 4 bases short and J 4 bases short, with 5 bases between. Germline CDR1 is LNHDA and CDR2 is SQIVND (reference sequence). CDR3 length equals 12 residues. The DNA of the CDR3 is TGTGCCAGTAGTAGAGGAAATCAGCCCCAGCATTTT. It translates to CASSRGNQPQHF. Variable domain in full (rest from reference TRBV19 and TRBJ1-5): DGGITQSPKYLFRKEGQNVTLSCEQNLNHDAMYWYRQDPGQGLRLIYYSQIVNDFQKGDIAEGYSVSREKKESFPLTVTSAQKNPTAFYLCASSRGNQPQHFGDGTRLSIL.